The 32 T cell receptor beta chains below were found in one sample sequenced in a study of Ad26.COV2.S vaccination and SARS-CoV-2 variants. Data came from immunoSEQ multiplex PCR; TCRdb stores just in-frame clones and leaves some out. The sample records around 450,000 clones, 90% being singletons. Treatment in this sample: around 19 received Ad26.COV2.S at low or high dose, single or two shots; a few received placebo; per-sample allocation not given. Day 63 following the first vaccine or placebo injection was when the samples were taken. The specimen comprised peripheral blood, sampled in a trial of Ad26.COV2.S vaccine versus placebo. The receptor source for this set is a person between 18 and 65 years old who received the Ad26.COV2.S COVID-19 vaccine or a placebo.

V and J are TRBV7-8 and TRBJ2-5; TRBD2 matches 11 bases. V gave up 0 bases and J gave up 4 bases; unmatched junction bases: 7. The V gene's germline CDR1 is SGHVS and CDR2 FQNEAQ. This CDR3 is 17 amino acids long. DNA for the CDR3: TGTGCCAGCAGCTTAGCGCTGTTAGCGGGGGGGGGAGAGACCCAGTACTTC. This codes for CASSLALLAGGGETQYF. The full variable domain, its missing parts supplied by reference TRBV7-8 and TRBJ2-5, is GAGVSQSPRYKVAKRGQDVALRCDPISGHVSLFWYQQALGQGPEFLTYFQNEAQLDKSGLPSDRFFAERPEGSVSTLKIQRTQQEDSAVYLCASSLALLAGGGETQYFGPGTRLLVL.

This clone is a singleton in its sample. This chain connects TRBV7-6 to TRBJ2-1; 12 positions match TRBD2. The trim removed 1 base at V and 10 bases at J, leaving 8 bases unmatched. The CDR3 spans 16 residues. Per germline, CDR1 SGHVS and CDR2 FNYEAQ. The CDR3 DNA follows: TGTGCCAGCAGCTTAGATGGACTAGCGGGAAGAGGGGAGCAGTTCTTC. This gives the protein CASSLDGLAGRGEQFF.

The rearrangement links TRBV28 to TRBJ1-1, with D unresolved. This CDR3 has 13 amino acids. Germline values: CDR1 MDHEN, CDR2 SYDVKM. Deletions cut 1 base from V and 6 bases from J, with 9 bases between. The CDR3 DNA is TGTGCCAGCAGTTTATCCAGTCGGTCTGAAGCTTTCTTT. It encodes CASSLSSRSEAFF.

This chain links TRBV28 with TRBJ2-4; the match to TRBD2 covers 7 bases. Trimming at V came to 4 bases and at J to 6 bases, leaving 0 bases not matched to a gene. From germline, CDR1 is MDHEN and CDR2 SYDVKM. CDR3 length equals 12 residues. The CDR3 sequence is CASSWGGNIQYF. Written as DNA, the CDR3 is TGTGCCAGCAGTTGGGGGGGAAACATTCAGTACTTC.

Notes on this clone: An end of the junction differs from the germline gene, which may be a read error. This chain connects TRBV5-1 to TRBJ1-1; weak D call: TRBD1 (6 bases). CDR3 length: 14 residues. Per germline, CDR1 SGHRS and CDR2 YFSETQ. The CDR3 DNA reads TGCGCCAGCAGCCCTGAGAGGGGGAACGCTGAAGCTTTCTTT. Residues: CASSPERGNAEAFF.

The chain couples TRBV28 to TRBJ2-7, with D uncertain. The CDR3 contains 12 residues. Germline CDR1 MDHEN, CDR2 SYDVKM. V dropped 5 bases and J dropped 4 bases, with 9 bases sitting between them. CDR3: CASSAPGYEQYF. In DNA, the CDR3 is TGTGCCAGCAGTGCCCCAGGATACGAGCAGTACTTC.

V is TRBV7-2 and J is TRBJ2-7, with D possibly TRBD2 on 6 matching bases. This CDR3 has 14 residues. V lost 3 bases and J 1 base, leaving 10 bases between the germline ends. Germline CDR1 and CDR2: SGHTA and FQGNSA. CDR3 DNA sequence: TGTGCCAGCAGCTTTGGGACTTATTCCTACGAGCAGTACTTC. Its translation: CASSFGTYSYEQYF.

V and J are TRBV7-3 and TRBJ1-1; D not certain. The germline V gene encodes CDR1 SGHTA and CDR2 FQGTGA. The ends were cut back, 1 base at V and 1 base at J, with 10 bases in the middle. The CDR3 has 15 amino acids. The DNA of the CDR3 is TGTGCCAGCAGCTTAATCCGGCAGCAGAACACTGAAGCTTTCTTT. Protein product: CASSLIRQQNTEAFF.

The rearrangement joins TRBV6-2 or TRBV6-3 to TRBJ2-1, with D perhaps matching TRBD2 (6 bases). The CDR3 runs to 14 residues. From germline, CDR1 is MNHEY and CDR2 SVGEGT. The ends were cut back, 0 bases at V and 8 bases at J, with 11 bases in the middle. DNA of the CDR3: TGTGCCAGCAGTTACTCTCGGGGGAACGATGAGCAGTTCTTC. Translated, it gives CASSYSRGNDEQFF.

In the case of this clone: Germline and junction disagree at one end, which may indicate a read error. The chain joins TRBV18 to TRBJ2-7; 7 bases map to TRBD2. Looked up from germline, CDR1 is KGHSH and CDR2 is LQKENI. The CDR3 consists of 13 residues. The CDR3 coding sequence is TGTGCCAGCACCGGACTAGGCTCCAACGAGCAGTACTTC. Encoded protein: CASTGLGSNEQYF.

The rearrangement joins TRBV28 to TRBJ2-2; D may be TRBD1 (6 bases). Trimming removed 2 bases from V and 4 bases from J, with 8 bases in between. The CDR3 is 14 residues long. Germline lookup yields CDR1 MDHEN and CDR2 SYDVKM. The CDR3 coding sequence is TGTGCCAGCAGTTTAGGGGGCGGCACCGGGGAGCTGTTTTTT. Protein sequence: CASSLGGGTGELFF.

V usage is TRBV11-2 and J usage is TRBJ1-2; TRBD1 is a possible D gene (5 bases). Looked up from germline, CDR1 is SGHAT and CDR2 is FQNNGV. The length of the CDR3 is 14 residues. V was cut by 3 bases and J by 3 bases, with 11 bases left in between. CDR3 nucleotides: TGTGCCAGCAGCTTTGGGGGGAACTACTATGGCTACACCTTC. Translating it yields CASSFGGNYYGYTF.

The genes are TRBV6-6 and TRBJ2-1; 8 bases are shared with TRBD2. With 2 bases clipped from V and 10 bases from J, the junction kept 13 bases outside the gene matches. Germline V gene data show CDR1 as MNHNY and CDR2 as SVGAGI (reference sequence). There are 16 residues in the CDR3. Here the CDR3 DNA reads TGTGCCAGCAGTTACGTGGGACTAGGGGGGAAGGTGGAGCAGTTCTTC. It translates to CASSYVGLGGKVEQFF.

The chain has TRBV9 and TRBJ2-3; 10 bases agree with TRBD2. Germline loops: CDR1 SGDLS, CDR2 YYNGEE. This CDR3 comprises 15 residues. The V and J ends lost 0 bases and 4 bases, in that order; junction bases with no gene match: 2. CDR3 bases: TGTGCCAGCAGCGTAGAGGGGACTAGCGCAGATACGCAGTATTTT. The encoded protein is CASSVEGTSADTQYF. The variable domain in full, completed from reference TRBV9 and TRBJ2-3, reads DSGVTQTPKHLITATGQRVTLRCSPRSGDLSVYWYQQSLDQGLQFLIQYYNGEERAKGNILERFSAQQFPDLHSELNLSSLELGDSALYFCASSVEGTSADTQYFGPGTRLTVL.

With respect to this clone: The sample contains more than one DNA sequence encoding this CDR3. The J gene is TRBJ2-2, the V gene TRBV12-3 or TRBV12-4; the D call may be TRBD1 or TRBD2 (5 bases each). V shed 3 bases and J shed 6 bases, with 8 bases lying between them. The CDR3 consists of 13 residues. CDR3 loop: CASSLTGPGELFF. As DNA, the CDR3 is TGTGCCAGCAGTTTGACGGGGCCCGGGGAGCTGTTTTTT.

The genes are TRBV10-3 and TRBJ1-3, with 7 bases matching TRBD1. The germline V gene has CDR1 ENHRY and CDR2 SYGVKD. J gave up 3 bases and V 4 bases, and 0 bases lay outside the gene matches. The CDR3 spans 13 residues. The CDR3 bases are TGTGCCATCAGTGGACAGGGTGGAAACACCATATATTTT. This translates into CAISGQGGNTIYF.

This clone was seen once. J is TRBJ1-1 and V is TRBV5-8; D unresolved. This CDR3 is 12 amino acids long. Germline V lookup: CDR1 SGHTS, CDR2 YDEGEE. V was shortened by 0 bases and J by 11 bases, with 11 bases between the two germline ends. The CDR3 bases are TGTGCCAGCAGCTTGGGACCCTTTAGGGCTTTCTTT. It is translated as CASSLGPFRAFF.

V is TRBV12-3 or TRBV12-4 and J is TRBJ1-6; TRBD1 aligns across 8 bases. The ends lost 6 bases at V and 8 bases at J; junction bases unmatched: 3. The CDR3 runs 13 residues. The CDR3 region has the DNA TGTGCCAGCAGCAGGGGGCGCGATTCACCCCTCCACTTT. Protein product: CASSRGRDSPLHF.

The chain employs TRBV7-8 and TRBJ1-5, with D maybe TRBD1 (6 bases). The germline gives CDR1 SGHVS, CDR2 FQNEAQ. With 0 bases removed from V and 4 bases from J, the gap between germline ends came to 13 bases. The CDR3 loop spans 16 amino acids. The CDR3 protein is CASSLAVRGGNQPQHF. The CDR3 DNA sequence: TGTGCCAGCAGCTTAGCTGTCAGAGGGGGTAATCAGCCCCAGCATTTT.

Turning to this clone: This sample also contains other DNA sequences that code for the same CDR3. The rearrangement uses TRBV28 and TRBJ2-2; a possible D gene is TRBD2 (6 bases). Germline values: CDR1 MDHEN, CDR2 SYDVKM. The CDR3 spans 13 residues. Trimming pared 1 base from V and 7 bases from J, leaving 7 bases between. DNA of the CDR3: TGTGCCAGCAGTTTATTGGGGGGCGGGGAGCTGTTTTTT. This encodes CASSLLGGGELFF.

This clone was seen a few times. The chain joins TRBV6-4 to TRBJ2-1; 8 bases fit TRBD2. The CDR3 is made up of 15 amino acids. Germline lookup yields CDR1 MRHNA and CDR2 SNTAGT. With V trimmed by 4 bases and J by 8 bases, 10 bases remained unmatched. The CDR3 spells CASSVGAGEEDEQFF. The CDR3 DNA sequence: TGTGCCAGCAGTGTGGGAGCGGGAGAGGAAGATGAGCAGTTCTTC.

J is TRBJ2-4 and V is TRBV19, with 7 positions matching TRBD2. The V gene's germline CDR1 is LNHDA and CDR2 SQIVND (reference sequence). V shed 7 bases and J 3 bases; nucleotides not matched to a gene: 12. The CDR3 totals 16 residues. This CDR3 is CASTSTRGSGKNIQYF. The CDR3 bases are TGTGCCAGTACCAGTACGCGGGGGTCTGGCAAAAACATTCAGTACTTC. The whole variable domain, filled in from reference TRBV19 and TRBJ2-4, reads DGGITQSPKYLFRKEGQNVTLSCEQNLNHDAMYWYRQDPGQGLRLIYYSQIVNDFQKGDIAEGYSVSREKKESFPLTVTSAQKNPTAFYLCASTSTRGSGKNIQYFGAGTRLSVL.

In regard to this clone: This CDR3 is also generated by other DNA sequences in the sample. The V gene is TRBV5-1, the J gene TRBJ2-7; D gene ambiguous. The CDR3 sequence is 11 residues long. The V end was cut by 1 base, the J end by 5 bases, with 4 bases between. Germline values: CDR1 SGHRS, CDR2 YFSETQ. This CDR3 is CASSLRDEQYF. CDR3 nucleotide sequence: TGCGCCAGCAGCTTGCGGGACGAGCAGTACTTC.

This rearrangement joins TRBV19 to TRBJ2-1; 9 bases align to TRBD2. Unmatched junction bases numbered 9, after V lost 3 bases and J lost 6 bases. This CDR3 comprises 16 residues. Germline V CDR1 and CDR2: LNHDA, SQIVND (reference sequence). The chain's CDR3 is CASSMKAGGPTNEQFF. The CDR3, as DNA: TGTGCCAGTAGTATGAAGGCGGGAGGGCCAACCAATGAGCAGTTCTTC.

This sequence joins TRBV5-1 and TRBJ1-3; 7 bases map to TRBD1. The trim removed 5 bases at V and 0 bases at J, leaving 5 bases unmatched. Germline loops: CDR1 SGHRS, CDR2 YFSETQ. This CDR3 spans 15 amino acids. In nucleotides, the CDR3 is TGCGCCAGCAGGCAGGGGGACCCCTCTGGAAACACCATATATTTT. Protein: CASRQGDPSGNTIYF.

This chain joins TRBV29-1 and TRBJ2-3; no clear D gene. Germline V lookup: CDR1 SQVTM, CDR2 ANQGSEA. The CDR3 has 11 residues. Trimming stripped 4 bases from V and 5 bases from J, with 7 bases between. CDR3 sequence reads: CSVAERDTQYF. The CDR3 nucleotides are TGCAGCGTTGCGGAGCGAGATACGCAGTATTTT.

The chain recombines TRBV19 with TRBJ2-7; D is tentatively TRBD1 or TRBD2 (5 bases each). The CDR3 covers 14 residues. Germline lookup yields CDR1 LNHDA and CDR2 SQIVND (reference sequence). V lost 4 bases and J 3 bases, leaving 13 bases between the germline ends. The CDR3 sequence is CASSKTGPHYEQYF. The CDR3 region has the DNA TGTGCCAGTAGTAAAACGGGACCTCACTACGAGCAGTACTTC.

The V and J genes are TRBV19 and TRBJ2-5, with 7 bases identical to TRBD2. V lost 5 bases, J lost 6 bases, and 9 bases stayed unmatched. The CDR3 is 14 residues long. CDR1 and CDR2 (germline): LNHDA, SQIVND (reference sequence). The CDR3 nucleotides read TGTGCCAGTAGTGCCGGATCCGGGGGGAAGACCCAGTACTTC. This encodes CASSAGSGGKTQYF.

The CDR3 loop is CASSQEPQRGLSREQYF. The CDR3 DNA follows: TGTGCCAGCAGCCAAGAACCTCAACGAGGACTATCGAGGGAGCAGTACTTC. This chain joins TRBV14 and TRBJ2-7; D is possibly TRBD2 (6 bases). Germline V gives CDR1 SGHDN, CDR2 FVKESK. The length of the CDR3 is 17 residues. The V end lost 0 bases, the J end lost 7 bases, and 22 bases lay between the germline ends.

V is TRBV9 and J is TRBJ1-6; TRBD1 agrees at 9 bases. V dropped 2 bases and J dropped 7; count of bases not matched to a gene: 4. This CDR3 is built from 15 residues. Germline V lookup: CDR1 SGDLS, CDR2 YYNGEE. The CDR3 sequence: CASSVTGQGNSPLHF. The CDR3 DNA sequence: TGTGCCAGCAGCGTGACGGGACAGGGAAATTCACCCCTCCACTTT.

The rearrangement joins TRBV28 to TRBJ1-2; TRBD1 matches at 7 bases. V shed 7 bases, J shed 4 bases, and the junction held 12 bases outside the gene matches. Germline CDR1 and CDR2: MDHEN and SYDVKM. The CDR3 runs 15 residues. CDR3 nucleotide sequence: TGTGCCAGCACCAAACAGACAGGGTACGGCTATGGCTACACCTTC. Its translation: CASTKQTGYGYGYTF.

This chain links TRBV6-5 with TRBJ1-2; 8 bases map to TRBD1. Germline-derived CDR1 and CDR2 are MNHEY and SVGAGI. Trimming removed 0 bases from V and 6 bases from J; junction bases left unmatched: 6. The CDR3 contains 15 residues. The CDR3: CASSYSPGGANGYTF. CDR3 DNA: TGTGCCAGCAGTTACTCTCCAGGGGGCGCGAATGGCTACACCTTC.